Below, one T cell receptor (beta chain) is given with its context. This entry belongs to a study of T cell responses to AZD1222 COVID-19 vaccine. This CDR3 comprises 14 residues. The germline V gene encodes CDR1 LGHDT and CDR2 YNNKEL (reference sequence). V was pared by 7 bases and J by 4 bases, with 7 bases of the junction left unmatched. The protocol was immunoSEQ multiplex PCR, while the TCRdb copy is restricted to in-frame clones and leaves out a portion. The sample shows under 95,000 clones, approximately 89% of them seen only once. This TCR derives from an adult in good health. V and J are TRBV3-1 (or the pseudogene TRBV3-2) and TRBJ1-5; 7 bases agree with TRBD1. The specimen was peripheral blood, collected on day 0 of AZD1222 vaccination. The DNA for the CDR3 is TGTGCCAGCAACTACAGGGGCCGAAATCAGCCCCAGCATTTT. It is translated as CASNYRGRNQPQHF.